The rows below give T cell receptor beta chains drawn from one sample of a study of T cells in Graves' hyperthyroidism and ophthalmopathy. TCRdb used MiXCR to reprocess the multiplex PCR reads, holding one entry per CDR3 protein. The profile shows about 550,000 distinct CDR3 sequences, about a fifth of them singletons. Sequenced: blood. These receptors were collected from a man between 18 and 35 years old with Graves' hyperthyroidism. Both conserved end residues are part of each CDR3. A D gene is named only where the DNA matches it firmly. Not every row has a clone size; where given, it reads once, few, many or a size class.

>TRBJ1-2|.|few|TRBV6-1
CASTDTTYSYGYTF
TGTGCCAGCACCGACACTACTTATTCCTATGGCTACACCTTC
>TRBJ1-1|.|many|TRBV6-4
CASSARGGNTEAFF
TGTGCCAGCAGTGCTAGGGGAGGGAACACTGAAGCTTTCTTT
>TRBJ2-5|.|many|TRBV19
CASRNQGGETQYF
TGTGCCAGTCGAAACCAGGGGGGGGAGACCCAGTACTTC
>TRBJ2-7|.|once|TRBV27
CASSWAGSGYEQYF
TGTGCCAGCAGTTGGGCGGGATCTGGCTACGAGCAGTACTTC
>TRBJ2-5|.|.|TRBV6-1
CASRDSIGTQYF
TGTGCCAGCAGAGACAGTATTGGGACCCAGTACTTC
>TRBJ1-2|.|many|TRBV15
CATSSGNRESSYTF
TGTGCCACCTCTTCGGGAAACAGGGAATCAAGCTACACCTTC
>TRBJ1-6|.|few|TRBV30
CAWTPRGSSSRNSPLHF
TGTGCCTGGACCCCGCGGGGCAGCAGCTCTCGTAATTCACCCCTCCACTTT
>TRBJ1-2|.|many|TRBV19
CASSIVSGSGYTF
TGTGCCAGTAGTATAGTATCGGGGTCTGGCTACACCTTC
>TRBJ1-1|TRBD1|.|TRBV18
CASSPNTGQGMAAFF
TGTGCCAGCTCACCAAACACAGGACAGGGAATGGCCGCTTTCTTT
>TRBJ2-7|.|few|TRBV5-1
CASSFPGREDEQYF
TGCGCCAGCAGCTTCCCGGGGCGAGAAGACGAGCAGTACTTC
>TRBJ1-2|.|many|TRBV28
CASSSAGAGSYGYTF
TGTGCCAGCAGTTCCGCGGGGGCGGGGAGCTATGGCTACACCTTC
>TRBJ1-2|.|many|TRBV7-8
CASSPGTRTGGYTF
TGTGCCAGCAGCCCCGGGACACGGACGGGAGGCTACACCTTC
>TRBJ1-5|TRBD1|many|TRBV12-3/TRBV12-4
CASSPTGWNQPQHF
TGTGCCAGCAGTCCGACAGGGTGGAATCAGCCCCAGCATTTT
>TRBJ2-7|.|few|TRBV6-1
CASGRGGIYEQYF
TGTGCCAGCGGCAGGGGAGGGATCTACGAGCAGTACTTC
>TRBJ1-1|.|.|TRBV6-5
CASSYGYGNTEAFF
TGTGCCAGCAGTTACGGGTACGGGAACACTGAAGCTTTCTTT
>TRBJ2-5|.|many|TRBV6-1
CASSEVRPRVETQYF
TGTGCCAGCAGTGAAGTTCGCCCGAGGGTGGAGACCCAGTACTTC
>TRBJ2-2|.|few|TRBV12-5
CASGSSNTGELFF
TGTGCTAGTGGTTCCTCGAACACCGGGGAGCTGTTTTTT
>TRBJ2-5|.|many|TRBV30
CAWNQRGRGETQYF
TGTGCCTGGAATCAAAGGGGGAGAGGGGAGACCCAGTACTTC
>TRBJ2-3|TRBD2|few|TRBV20-1
CSANSGGEIDTQYF
TGCAGTGCCAACAGCGGGGGGGAAATAGATACGCAGTATTTT
>TRBJ2-7|TRBD1|.|TRBV6-4
CASGHGTGYSYEQYF
TGTGCCAGCGGTCACGGGACAGGGTACTCCTACGAGCAGTACTTC
>TRBJ2-5|.|many|TRBV20-1
CSARGQPQETQYF
TGCAGTGCTAGAGGACAGCCCCAAGAGACCCAGTACTTC
>TRBJ2-5|.|many|TRBV6-1
CASVGGWWTQYF
TGTGCCAGCGTCGGGGGTTGGTGGACCCAGTACTTC
>TRBJ2-7|.|many|TRBV12-3/TRBV12-4
CASSGGTEISYEQYF
TGTGCCAGCAGTGGAGGGACAGAAATCTCCTACGAGCAGTACTTC
>TRBJ2-7|TRBD2|.|TRBV11-2
CASSLDLAGGGHEQYF
TGTGCCAGCAGCTTAGATCTCGCGGGGGGCGGGCACGAGCAGTACTTC
>TRBJ2-7|TRBD1|.|TRBV20-1
CSARGTESLYEQYF
TGCAGTGCTAGGGGGACAGAAAGCTTATACGAGCAGTACTTC
>TRBJ1-1|TRBD1|many|TRBV29-1
CSVGQGAEAFF
TGCAGCGTGGGACAGGGGGCTGAAGCTTTCTTT
>TRBJ2-7|.|.|TRBV6-1
CASSEFSGTYEQYF
TGTGCCAGCAGTGAATTTTCGGGTACCTACGAGCAGTACTTC
>TRBJ2-7|TRBD2|.|TRBV28
CASSLNQAGTYEQYF
TGTGCCAGCAGTTTGAATCAAGCGGGGACCTACGAGCAGTACTTC
>TRBJ2-2|TRBD2|many|TRBV12-3/TRBV12-4
CASSPRGALTTGELFF
TGTGCCAGCAGTCCGCGGGGGGCCCTGACCACCGGGGAGCTGTTTTTT
>TRBJ1-2|.|many|TRBV6-5
CASSYSSRLANYGYTF
TGTGCCAGCAGTTACTCGAGCAGGCTGGCTAACTATGGCTACACCTTC
>TRBJ2-5|.|.|TRBV10-3
CVISEAGETQYF
TGTGTCATCAGCGAGGCCGGGGAGACCCAGTACTTC
>TRBJ2-2|.|many|TRBV29-1
CSVEEPPGSGELFF
TGCAGCGTTGAAGAACCGCCGGGATCCGGGGAGCTGTTTTTT
>TRBJ2-5|.|few|TRBV5-1
CASSFSDQETQYF
TGCGCCAGCAGCTTCTCGGATCAAGAGACCCAGTACTTC
>TRBJ1-5|.|few|TRBV2
CASNGGQSNQPQHF
TGTGCCAGCAATGGGGGGCAGAGCAATCAGCCCCAGCATTTT
>TRBJ1-1|.|many|TRBV20-1
CSGVPYEAFF
TGCAGTGGGGTACCTTATGAAGCTTTCTTT
>TRBJ2-2|.|.|TRBV5-6
CASSRGTLLTRELFF
TGTGCCAGCAGCCGGGGGACTTTGCTCACCAGGGAGCTGTTTTTT
>TRBJ1-2|TRBD1|many|TRBV7-2
CASSPGPTGPYGYTF
TGTGCCAGCAGCCCGGGTCCGACAGGGCCCTATGGCTACACCTTC
>TRBJ1-1|TRBD1|.|TRBV18
CASSLGQGEMNTEAFF
TGTGCCAGCTCACTAGGACAGGGAGAGATGAACACTGAAGCTTTCTTT
>TRBJ1-3|.|few|TRBV12-3/TRBV12-4
CASRPTGGNTIYF
TGTGCCAGCAGACCGACGGGGGGAAACACCATATATTTT
>TRBJ1-2|.|many|TRBV6-1
CASRETGFDGYTF
TGTGCCAGCAGAGAGACAGGCTTCGATGGCTACACCTTC
>TRBJ1-1|.|many|TRBV20-1
CSAGPRDEAFF
TGCAGTGCTGGACCCCGGGATGAAGCTTTCTTT
>TRBJ2-5|.|few|TRBV12-3/TRBV12-4
CASSFGGQGTQYF
TGTGCCAGCAGTTTTGGGGGGCAAGGGACCCAGTACTTC
>TRBJ1-2|TRBD1|.|TRBV5-1
CASSPQGQGDYGYTF
TGCGCCAGCAGCCCCCAGGGACAGGGTGACTATGGCTACACCTTC
>TRBJ2-5|.|.|TRBV20-1
CSASTMTNQETQYF
TGCAGTGCTAGTACGATGACCAACCAAGAGACCCAGTACTTC
>TRBJ2-4|.|.|TRBV11-2
CASSLGIAGSVGNIQYF
TGTGCCAGCAGCTTAGGGATCGCAGGGTCGGTTGGAAACATTCAGTACTTC
>TRBJ2-3|.|.|TRBV6-1
CASSKGGSWADTQYF
TGTGCCAGCAGTAAGGGGGGAAGTTGGGCAGATACGCAGTATTTT
>TRBJ2-7|.|.|TRBV10-3
CAISARGYEQYF
TGTGCCATCAGTGCCAGGGGTTACGAGCAGTACTTC
>TRBJ1-2|TRBD1|.|TRBV11-2
CASSPDRDVGYTF
TGTGCCAGCAGCCCGGACAGGGACGTTGGCTACACCTTC
>TRBJ1-1|.|few|TRBV11-2
CASSLGDYMNTEAFF
TGTGCCAGCAGCTTAGGAGATTACATGAACACTGAAGCTTTCTTT
>TRBJ1-5|.|.|TRBV4-1
CASSQESNQPQHF
TGCGCCAGCAGCCAAGAGTCCAATCAGCCCCAGCATTTT
>TRBJ2-5|.|many|TRBV12-3/TRBV12-4
CASSLSGTSETQYF
TGTGCCAGCAGTTTATCTGGGACGTCAGAGACCCAGTACTTC